The rows below give T cell receptor beta chains drawn from one sample of a study of shared clonotypes between healthy human individuals. The data were produced by immunoSEQ multiplex PCR, yet TCRdb's version contains in-frame clones alone and is incomplete. The table shows roughly 490,000 clones, with 75% to 85% occurring only once. Material for sequencing was PBMCs. The source is a middle-aged woman in good health. Some clones in this sample may be carry-over from other donors' samples. The CDR3 runs from the conserved cysteine through the conserved F or W. D genes are given only for firm matches. Some rows have no size entry. The others give once, few or many, or a class for an expanded clone.

j_call,d_call,clone_size,v_call,cdr3_nt,cdr3_aa
TRBJ2-6,.,.,TRBV11-2,TGTGCCAGCAGCTTGGACTCTGGGGCCAACGTCCTGACTTTC,CASSLDSGANVLTF
TRBJ2-1,TRBD2,many,TRBV5-1,TGCGCCAGCAGCTTGGCGGCGGGAGGCCTCTCCTACAATGAGCAGTTCTTC,CASSLAAGGLSYNEQFF
TRBJ1-4,.,.,TRBV7-9,TGTGCCAGCAGCTTACAAACCCCCAAACTGTTTTTT,CASSLQTPKLFF
TRBJ2-3,TRBD2,.,TRBV27,TGTGCCAGCAGTTTAACTTGGGCTAGCGGGAGCCATACGCAGTATTTT,CASSLTWASGSHTQYF
TRBJ2-1,.,.,TRBV6-6,TGTGCCAGCAGTTACTCGGATTTAGGATATGAGCAGTTCTTC,CASSYSDLGYEQFF
TRBJ1-1,.,.,TRBV28,TGTGCCAGCAGCGAACCCATGAGGGAGGACACTGAAGCTTTCTTT,CASSEPMREDTEAFF
TRBJ2-5,.,once,TRBV4-1,TGCGCCAGCAGCCAAGATGGGGGGACCCAGTACTTC,CASSQDGGTQYF
TRBJ2-7,TRBD2,.,TRBV27,TGTGCCAGCAGTTTATTCGGGACTAGCGGCGCCTACGAGCAGTACTTC,CASSLFGTSGAYEQYF
TRBJ2-1,.,.,TRBV7-6,TGTGCCAGCAGCTTAAGTTCCGGGGGACTTTCTCAGTTCTTC,CASSLSSGGLSQFF
TRBJ1-1,TRBD1,.,TRBV19,TGTGCCAGTAGTCCCAGGGGGCTGGGGAACACTGAAGCTTTCTTT,CASSPRGLGNTEAFF
TRBJ2-7,.,once,TRBV27,TGTGCCAGCAGTTCAAGATTCGGACCGGGAGTCGACGAGCAGTACTTC,CASSSRFGPGVDEQYF
TRBJ2-7,TRBD1,few,TRBV4-3,TGCGCCAGCAGCCAAGATTTGGGACAGGGCGACGAGCAGTACTTC,CASSQDLGQGDEQYF
TRBJ1-1,.,.,TRBV6-5,TGTGCCAGCAGTTACTCGAATGGGCTGAACACTGAAGCTTTCTTT,CASSYSNGLNTEAFF
TRBJ1-2,.,few,TRBV6-1,TGTGCCAGCAGTGAAGCGGGCGACGGCTATGGCTACACCTTC,CASSEAGDGYGYTF
TRBJ1-4,.,.,TRBV7-8,TGTGCCAGCAGTCTGACAGTTGCAACTAATGAAAAACTGTTTTTT,CASSLTVATNEKLFF
TRBJ2-5,.,.,TRBV19,TGTGCCAGTAGTATGAGGGCCTCGGAGACCCAGTACTTC,CASSMRASETQYF
TRBJ2-1,.,.,TRBV11-2,TGTGCCAGCAGCTTAGCGGGAGCGATCAATGAGCAGTTCTTC,CASSLAGAINEQFF
TRBJ2-7,.,.,TRBV6-1,TGTGCCAGCCAGTGGGACCCAAGCTCCTACGAGCAGTACTTC,CASQWDPSSYEQYF
TRBJ1-2,TRBD1,once,TRBV9,TGTGCCAGCAGCACCTCACAGGGGGCGAGCTACACCTTC,CASSTSQGASYTF
TRBJ2-7,TRBD1,.,TRBV28,TGTGCCAGCAGTTCGGGACAGGGGGACCGGGGCTACGAGCAGTACTTC,CASSSGQGDRGYEQYF
TRBJ2-1,TRBD1,.,TRBV11-2,TGTGCCAGCAGCTCGACAGGGGGACAATACAATGAGCAGTTCTTC,CASSSTGGQYNEQFF
TRBJ2-5,.,few,TRBV4-3,TGCGCCAGCAGCCAAGAGGGCCCTGGGGCGCCCCAGTACTTC,CASSQEGPGAPQYF
TRBJ2-7,.,.,TRBV28,TGTGCCAGCAGTCCTAGCCCCCTCGGGGTTTTCTACGAGCAGTACTTC,CASSPSPLGVFYEQYF
TRBJ2-3,.,.,TRBV6-1,TGTGCCAGCAGAGGGACGCAGAGAACAGATACGCAGTATTTT,CASRGTQRTDTQYF
TRBJ1-5,TRBD1,.,TRBV23-1,TGCGCCAGCGCCCCAGGGGGCGCTTATGAGGTTGGCAATCAGCCCCAGCATTTT,CASAPGGAYEVGNQPQHF
TRBJ1-4,.,many,TRBV10-3,TGTGCCATCAGTGAGAGGACAAGGGGGGAAAAACTGTTTTTT,CAISERTRGEKLFF
TRBJ2-3,.,once,TRBV28,TGTGCCAGCAGCCACTTGAAAGTAGAACCCAATACGCAGTATTTT,CASSHLKVEPNTQYF
TRBJ1-2,.,.,TRBV19,TGTGCCAGTAGTATGGGCAGACTTACCTATGGCTACACCTTC,CASSMGRLTYGYTF
TRBJ1-4,TRBD1,.,TRBV11-1,TGTGCCAGCAGCTTAACCGGGACAGGGGAAGAAAAACTGTTTTTT,CASSLTGTGEEKLFF
TRBJ2-2,.,.,TRBV6-5,TGTGCCAGCACGACAGGCAGCACCGGGGAGCTGTTTTTT,CASTTGSTGELFF
TRBJ1-1,.,few,TRBV11-2,TGTGCCAGCAGCTTACAGGGGAACACTGAAGCTTTCTTT,CASSLQGNTEAFF
TRBJ2-7,.,.,TRBV19,TGTGCCAGTAGTATGGGCCAGGGGCCCACCTACGAGCAGTACTTC,CASSMGQGPTYEQYF
TRBJ1-3,.,.,TRBV4-1,TGCGCCAGCAGCCAAGGGGATCAACTGAGCTCTGGAAACACCATATATTTT,CASSQGDQLSSGNTIYF
TRBJ1-4,.,.,TRBV14,TGTGCCAGCAGCCCGGAACGGACAACTAATGAAAAACTGTTTTTT,CASSPERTTNEKLFF